This T cell receptor (beta chain) is drawn from a study of shared clonotypes between healthy human individuals (TCRdb year 2020). Regarding the complete study: The cohort included a few men and a couple of women between 18 and 49 years of age. Each donor's leukapheresis produced roughly between about 0.8 and 8.9 billion PBMCs. Blood TCR repertoires of roughly 5 healthy adults were deeply sequenced to estimate repertoire size and the extent of clonotype sharing between individuals. To increase sequencing depth and limit assay-specific biases, TCR repertoire library preparation and sequencing were carried out by different laboratories using diverse techniques.

About this clone: Its antigen is currently not known. Per-base quality was not reported, and no clone a single base away is much larger than it.

Here is what the overall study found, with its caveats: Based on pairwise subsampling, the degree of clonotype sharing among donors was expected to be affected by sequencing depth. Sampling was restricted to blood, and TCR repertoires in tissue are likely to differ from TCR repertoires in blood. Because the study included a small number of donors, the genetic and exposure-history diversity represented was limited.

Relative to germline, V is 3 bases shorter and J is 3 bases shorter, with 10 bases between their ends. From the germline V gene, CDR1 is SQVTM and CDR2 is ANQGSEA. The CDR3 has 13 amino acids, counting the end cysteine and phenylalanine. The read is trimmed to its CDR3 DNA, 39 bases read in frame from base 1. The donors were healthy, HIV-negative adults who had no recently reported acute infections or vaccinations. Every donor was a Caucasian adult residing in Nashville, Tennessee, USA. For unsorted samples, approximately 81 million PBMCs were counted, and genomic DNA was extracted using the QIAamp DNA Blood Mini kit. After blood collection by leukapheresis, PBMCs were isolated using Ficoll-Histopaque density gradient centrifugation and then cryopreserved in the vapor phase of liquid nitrogen. TCR CDR3 regions were amplified from genomic DNA by multiplex PCR using the deep immunoSEQ assay. For each cell subset, the extracted genomic DNA was distributed evenly across all wells of several immunoSEQ 96-well plates, and each plate served as one replicate. For unsorted PBMC, each replicate PCR was loaded with roughly 330 ng genomic DNA, equivalent to about 30,000 T cell genomes. Genomic DNA from unsorted PBMC was sequenced over ten immunoSEQ deep assay plates. Purified libraries were measured with a Qubit 3.0 fluorometer, size-checked on a Bioanalyzer 2100, and measured again with the KAPA Library Quantification kit. A separate single-read 150-cycle Illumina NextSeq 550 flow cell was used to sequence each immunoSEQ 96-well plate. The authors processed their data as follows. Because the immunoSEQ output included only junctional sequences and no quality scores, the filtering could not be the same as the filtering used for full-length reads. To assign V/J genes and CDR3, sequences were annotated against IMGT germline references using PyIR, a Python wrapper for IgBLAST v1.9. Reads with weak V/J assignments (E-value above 1e-6), missing CDR3, stop codons, out-of-frame junctions, or ambiguous translated residues were removed. V3J clonotypes were defined as sequences sharing the same inferred V gene, J gene, and CDR3 amino acid sequence. Percentage overlap between repertoires was calculated by dividing the number of shared unique clonotypes by the size of the smaller repertoire. Three approaches were used to assess repertoire richness: RTK rarefaction, the Chao1 estimator, and Recon v2.1 estimates of unobserved clonotypes. This is the immuneACCESS table as TCRdb keeps it, with only in-frame sequences that have V and J called. A part of the clones is gone; compared with another copy, unresolved V genes explain less than half, and the rest is unexplained. That table supplies the V and J calls and clone size; D and trimming were determined from the DNA. The sample includes about 560,000 clones, with roughly 79% observed a single time. The ten most abundant clones make up approximately 12% of the sample.

Specimen: PBMCs. The chain is assembled from TRBV29-1 and TRBJ2-3; TRBD2 could be the D gene, as 6 bases match. The clonotype comes from a woman aged 40 to 55 in good health. Some clones in this sample may be carry-over from other donors' samples. At the DNA level, the sequence is TGCAGCGTTGAGGGGACTCAGACAGATACGCAGTATTTT. This is translated as CSVEGTQTDTQYF.